The 15 T cell receptor beta chains below all came from one sample that was sequenced in a study of PD-1 blockade in classical Hodgkin lymphoma. There was relapse after autologous stem cell transplantation in every patient, and there was variation in brentuximab vedotin exposure. Using immunoSEQ multiplex PCR, the repertoire was profiled, and TCRdb retains in-frame clones only, with some absent. The sample carries about 100,000 clones, 89% recorded once. The sequenced sample was peripheral blood mononuclear cells (PBMCs), obtained before the second cycle of nivolumab. Every receptor here comes from a human donor with classical Hodgkin lymphoma.

Regarding this clone: This sample includes further DNA sequences coding for the same CDR3. The chain carries TRBV19 and TRBJ2-2; perhaps TRBD2 as D (5 bases). The CDR3 sequence is 12 residues long. V lost 10 bases and J 3 bases, leaving 9 bases between the germline ends. Germline V CDR1 and CDR2: LNHDA, SQIVND (reference sequence). CDR3 DNA sequence: TGTGCCACCGAGGGATACACCGGGGAGCTGTTTTTT. Translated: CATEGYTGELFF.

The chain recombines TRBV6-1 with TRBJ1-1; possibly TRBD1 for D (5 bases). V lost 7 bases to trimming and J lost 5 bases, with 14 bases between them. The CDR3 extends over 13 amino acids. CDR1 is MNHNS and CDR2 is SASEGT in the germline V gene. The CDR3 spells CASKIGGDTEAFF. The DNA of the CDR3 is TGTGCCAGCAAAATCGGGGGGGATACTGAAGCTTTCTTT.

With respect to this clone: The junction shows a germline mismatch at one end, possibly a read error. The genes are TRBV7-2 and TRBJ2-1; 8 bases match TRBD2. The germline gives CDR1 SGHTA, CDR2 FQGNSA. The CDR3 is made up of 16 amino acids. Written as DNA, the CDR3 is TGTGCCAGCAGCCTAGCAATGGCGGGAGGCTACAATGAGCAGTTCTTC. It translates to CASSLAMAGGYNEQFF.

V usage is TRBV27 and J usage is TRBJ1-6; no definite D call. The CDR3 runs 14 residues. Trimming shortened V by 2 bases and J by 0 bases, and 2 bases separated the two germline ends. The germline V gene encodes CDR1 MNHEY and CDR2 SMNVEV (reference sequence). The CDR3 loop is CASSLSSYNSPLHF. In DNA, the CDR3 is TGTGCCAGCAGTTTAAGCTCCTATAATTCACCCCTCCACTTT.

The chain has TRBV5-5 and TRBJ2-3; 16 bases are a match to TRBD2. J was trimmed by 2 bases and V by 4 bases; bases with no gene match: 10. The CDR3 runs to 19 residues. The germline gives CDR1 SGHKS, CDR2 YYEKEE (reference sequence). The CDR3 nucleotides are TGTGCCAGCAGCGATGAACCGGGACTAGCGGGAGGGGACACAGATACGCAGTATTTT. Protein: CASSDEPGLAGGDTDTQYF.

This clone has just a few counts. V and J are TRBV2 and TRBJ2-7; 7 bases fit TRBD2. The CDR3 totals 13 residues. Germline CDR1 and CDR2: SNHLY and FYNNEI. The V gene end was trimmed by 8 bases and the J gene end by 2 bases; junction bases not matched to a gene: 6. DNA for the CDR3: TGTGCCAGCGTACCCGGGACTACCTACGAGCAGTACTTC. Its protein is CASVPGTTYEQYF.

This clone was seen a single time. V is TRBV19 and J is TRBJ1-5; D perhaps matches TRBD1 (5 bases). This CDR3 comprises 14 residues. Germline V gives CDR1 LNHDA, CDR2 SQIVND (reference sequence). V was cut by 8 bases and J by 0 bases, with 11 bases left in between. The CDR3 bases are TGTGCCAGTCATCCAGGGTATAGCAATCAGCCCCAGCATTTT. Translation: CASHPGYSNQPQHF.

This chain joins TRBV7-2 and TRBJ2-1; possibly TRBD1 or TRBD2 for D (6 bases each). The CDR3 runs 15 residues. Trimming cost V 5 bases and J 4 bases, with 15 bases left between them. The germline V gene encodes CDR1 SGHTA and CDR2 FQGNSA. CDR3 coding DNA: TGTGCCAGCAGCCCCCCCGGGGGCCGGTACAATGAGCAGTTCTTC. It specifies CASSPPGGRYNEQFF. The full variable domain, in which reference TRBV7-2 and TRBJ2-1 provide the parts outside the CDR3, is GAGVSQSPSNKVTEKGKDVELRCDPISGHTALYWYRQSLGQGLEFLIYFQGNSAPDKSGLPSDRFSAERTGGSVSTLTIQRTQQEDSAVYLCASSPPGGRYNEQFFGPGTRLTVL.

The rearrangement links TRBV20-1 to TRBJ2-3; perhaps TRBD1 as D (5 bases). The CDR3 covers 11 residues. Trimming removed 5 bases at V and 5 bases at J, with 8 bases between. Germline values: CDR1 DFQATT, CDR2 SNEGSKA (reference sequence). CDR3 DNA sequence: TGCAGTGCTGGGGCCGTAGATACGCAGTATTTT. This sequence encodes CSAGAVDTQYF.

This chain joins TRBV6-1 and TRBJ2-3; TRBD1 agrees at 11 bases. The V gene end was trimmed by 1 base and the J gene end by 4 bases; junction bases not matched to a gene: 7. Germline V CDR1 and CDR2: MNHNS, SASEGT. The CDR3 is 17 amino acids. For the CDR3, the DNA is TGTGCCAGCAGTGAAGAGTGGACAGGGGGCTTATCAGATACGCAGTATTTT. Amino acids: CASSEEWTGGLSDTQYF.

This clone has only one observation. The chain couples TRBV15 to TRBJ2-6; 9 nucleotides match TRBD1. The J segment lost 2 bases and the V segment lost 1 base, leaving 9 bases of the junction unmatched. CDR1 and CDR2 from the germline V gene are LNHNV and YYDKDF (reference sequence). This CDR3 has 19 residues. CDR3 protein: CATSRAKGTGTPGANVLTF. CDR3 in DNA: TGTGCCACCAGCAGAGCTAAGGGGACAGGGACGCCTGGGGCCAACGTCCTGACTTTC. The whole variable domain, filled in from reference TRBV15 and TRBJ2-6, reads DAMVIQNPRYQVTQFGKPVTLSCSQTLNHNVMYWYQQKSSQAPKLLFHYYDKDFNNEADTPDNFQSRRPNTSFCFLDIRSPGLGDTAMYLCATSRAKGTGTPGANVLTFGAGSRLTVL.

V is TRBV5-4 and J is TRBJ2-2; tentatively, D is TRBD1 or TRBD2 (7 bases each). Deletions cut 4 bases from V and 7 bases from J, with 17 bases between. The CDR3 covers 15 residues. From germline, CDR1 is SGHNT and CDR2 YYREEE (reference sequence). As DNA, the CDR3 is TGTGCCAGCAGCCGCTGGGAGGGGGCCGTCGGGGAGCTGTTTTTT. This encodes CASSRWEGAVGELFF.

The CDR3 spells CAWSRGENLYGYTF. The CDR3 region has the DNA TGTGCCTGGAGTAGGGGGGAAAATTTGTATGGCTACACCTTC. This rearrangement joins TRBV30 to TRBJ1-2; a weak D match, TRBD1 (6 bases). V lost 2 bases to trimming and J lost 5 bases, with 15 bases between them. Germline values: CDR1 GTSNPN, CDR2 SVGIG (reference sequence). The CDR3 totals 14 residues.

The CDR3 nucleotides are TGTGCCAGCAGTTCGAACCTAGCGGGGAGGGGAACCTACAATGAGCAGTTCTTC. As protein: CASSSNLAGRGTYNEQFF. V usage is TRBV28 and J usage is TRBJ2-1, with 9 bases that match TRBD2. Looked up from germline, CDR1 is MDHEN and CDR2 is SYDVKM. The CDR3 spans 18 residues. V was pared by 4 bases and J by 2 bases, with 12 bases of the junction left unmatched.

The chain has TRBV9 and TRBJ1-3; 7 bases agree with TRBD1. V gave up 3 bases and J gave up 0 bases; unmatched junction bases: 9. Germline V CDR1 and CDR2: SGDLS, YYNGEE. The CDR3 covers 17 residues. For the CDR3, the DNA is TGTGCCAGCAGCGCGACAGGGTTAGGGATCTCTGGAAACACCATATATTTT. This encodes CASSATGLGISGNTIYF.